This TCR beta chain was sequenced during a study of blood T cell repertoires in COVID-19. Background on the study: The United States, Italy and Spain provided the acute and convalescent COVID-19 samples. From T cells, B-cell-depleted T cells, or PBMCs came the material, which was cDNA or gDNA.

The germline gives CDR1 KGHDR, CDR2 SFDVKD. The length of the CDR3 is 16 residues. Germline trimming cut 4 bases from V and 2 bases from J; bases unmatched to any gene: 8. As originally analysed: How many nucleated cells were present was estimated from reference gene primer amplification. Assay: immunoSEQ multiplex PCR; the TCRdb copy retains only in-frame clones and omits some. V, J and clone size are those of that table, while D and trimming were read from the DNA. The sample has approximately 74,000 clones, 79% seen once. Sequences were obtained from peripheral blood. The chain uses TRBV24-1 and TRBJ2-7; 9 nucleotides agree with TRBD1. The TCR comes from a human donor in a cohort sampled during active COVID-19. CDR3 amino acids: CATSDSGTGSAYEQYF. The CDR3 coding sequence is TGTGCCACCAGTGACTCCGGGACAGGGAGTGCCTACGAGCAGTACTTC.